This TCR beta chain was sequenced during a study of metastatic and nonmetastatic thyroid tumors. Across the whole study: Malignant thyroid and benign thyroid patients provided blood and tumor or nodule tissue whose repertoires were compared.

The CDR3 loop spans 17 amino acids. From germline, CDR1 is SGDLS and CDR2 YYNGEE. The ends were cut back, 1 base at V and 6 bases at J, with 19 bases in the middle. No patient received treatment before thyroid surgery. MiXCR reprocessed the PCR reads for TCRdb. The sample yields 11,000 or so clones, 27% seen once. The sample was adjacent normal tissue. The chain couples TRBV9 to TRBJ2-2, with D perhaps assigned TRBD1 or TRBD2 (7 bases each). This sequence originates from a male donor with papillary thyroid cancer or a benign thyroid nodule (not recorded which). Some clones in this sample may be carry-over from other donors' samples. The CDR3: CASSVKGEGAQPGELFF. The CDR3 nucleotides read TGTGCCAGCAGCGTAAAGGGGGAGGGGGCACAACCCGGGGAGCTGTTTTTT.